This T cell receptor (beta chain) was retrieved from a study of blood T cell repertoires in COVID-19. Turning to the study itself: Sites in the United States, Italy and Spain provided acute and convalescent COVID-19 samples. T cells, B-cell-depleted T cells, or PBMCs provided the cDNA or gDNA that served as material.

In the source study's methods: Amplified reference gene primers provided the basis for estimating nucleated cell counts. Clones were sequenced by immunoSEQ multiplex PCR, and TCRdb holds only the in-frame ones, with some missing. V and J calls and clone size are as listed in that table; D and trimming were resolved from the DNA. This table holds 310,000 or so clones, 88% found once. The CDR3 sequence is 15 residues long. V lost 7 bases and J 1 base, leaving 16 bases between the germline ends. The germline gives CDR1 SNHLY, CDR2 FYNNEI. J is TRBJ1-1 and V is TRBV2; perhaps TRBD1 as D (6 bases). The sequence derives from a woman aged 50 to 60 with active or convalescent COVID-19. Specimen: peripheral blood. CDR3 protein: CASIGSGAGNTEAFF. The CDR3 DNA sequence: TGTGCCAGCATAGGATCAGGGGCGGGGAACACTGAAGCTTTCTTT.